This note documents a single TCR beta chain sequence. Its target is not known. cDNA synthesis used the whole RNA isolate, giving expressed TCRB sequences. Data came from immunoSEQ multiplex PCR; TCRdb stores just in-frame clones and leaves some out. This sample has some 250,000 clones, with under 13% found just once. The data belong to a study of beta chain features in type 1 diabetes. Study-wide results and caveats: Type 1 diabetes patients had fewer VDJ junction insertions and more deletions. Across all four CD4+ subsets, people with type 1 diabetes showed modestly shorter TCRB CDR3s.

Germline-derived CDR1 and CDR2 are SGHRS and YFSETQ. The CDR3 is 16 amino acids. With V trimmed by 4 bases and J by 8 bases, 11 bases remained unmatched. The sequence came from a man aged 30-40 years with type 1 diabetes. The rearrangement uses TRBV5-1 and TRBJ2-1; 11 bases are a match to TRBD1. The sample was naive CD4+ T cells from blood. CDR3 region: CASSEAPGQGVYEQFF. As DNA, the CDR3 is TGCGCCAGCAGCGAGGCTCCGGGACAGGGGGTATATGAGCAGTTCTTC.